These 17 T cell receptor beta chains came from one sample sequenced in a study of cytomegalovirus exposure and HLA in healthy donors. Use of 60 Vbeta and 13 Jbeta primers characterized the PCR. This table comes from immunoSEQ multiplex PCR, and its TCRdb copy is limited to in-frame clones, with some not included. Of approximately 140,000 clones detected, about three fifths appear once; the ten largest clones hold about 7.1%. Sequences were obtained from PBMCs. The receptors derive from a woman between 55 and 75 years old in good health and CMV-seropositive.

For this clone: Distinct nucleotide sequences in the sample also encode this CDR3. The chain combines TRBV28 with TRBJ2-7; D remains ambiguous. Germline V gives CDR1 MDHEN, CDR2 SYDVKM. The ends were cut back, 2 bases at V and 0 bases at J, with 5 bases in the middle. This CDR3 comprises 13 residues. Written as DNA, the CDR3 is TGTGCCAGCAGTTTAGTTAGCTCCTACGAGCAGTACTTC. This encodes CASSLVSSYEQYF.

The V call is TRBV7-2, the J call TRBJ2-3; TRBD1 agrees at 8 bases. There are 17 residues in the CDR3. Germline loops: CDR1 SGHTA, CDR2 FQGNSA. The ends lost 5 bases at V and 4 bases at J; junction bases unmatched: 14. CDR3 in amino acids: CASSPGGTTGEADTQYF. Written as DNA, the CDR3 is TGTGCCAGCAGCCCCGGCGGGACGACAGGGGAGGCAGATACGCAGTATTTT.

The V and J genes are TRBV19 and TRBJ2-2; 8 positions match TRBD2. This CDR3 comprises 13 residues. Germline trimming cut 5 bases from V and 4 bases from J; bases unmatched to any gene: 0. Germline V lookup: CDR1 LNHDA, CDR2 SQIVND (reference sequence). Written as DNA, the CDR3 is TGTGCCAGTAGTCTAGCGGGCACCGGGGAGCTGTTTTTT. This encodes CASSLAGTGELFF.

The rearrangement links TRBV5-1 to TRBJ2-5; TRBD1 aligns across 8 bases. The DNA end lines up better with TRBJ2-7; the J call may be wrong. The CDR3 has 16 residues. Germline-derived CDR1 and CDR2 are SGHRS and YFSETQ. The CDR3 DNA is TGCGCCAGCAGCACCGGACAGGGCACCACCACCTACGAGCAGTACTTC. Amino acid sequence: CASSTGQGTTTYEQYF.

This clone was seen a few times. This chain links TRBV9 with TRBJ2-3; D might be TRBD2 (6 bases). In germline, CDR1 is SGDLS, CDR2 YYNGEE. The CDR3 consists of 13 residues. V lost 3 bases to trimming and J lost 6 bases, with 11 bases between them. CDR3 nucleotides: TGTGCCAGCAGCGAACTAGCTTGGGATACGCAGTATTTT. Its protein is CASSELAWDTQYF. Full variable domain (rest looked up from reference TRBV9 and TRBJ2-3): DSGVTQTPKHLITATGQRVTLRCSPRSGDLSVYWYQQSLDQGLQFLIQYYNGEERAKGNILERFSAQQFPDLHSELNLSSLELGDSALYFCASSELAWDTQYFGPGTRLTVL.

The chain joins TRBV14 to TRBJ2-5; D may be TRBD1 (5 bases). V lost 6 bases to trimming and J lost 5 bases, with 10 bases between them. Per the germline V gene, CDR1 is SGHDN and CDR2 is FVKESK. CDR3 size: 12 residues. This CDR3 is CASRSGSETQYF. The CDR3 coding sequence is TGTGCCAGCAGATCAGGGTCGGAGACCCAGTACTTC.

The rearrangement uses TRBV28 and TRBJ1-4; no definite D call. Trimming cost V 8 bases and J 7 bases, with 11 bases left between them. The germline CDR1 and CDR2 sequences are MDHEN and SYDVKM. The CDR3 has 12 residues. CDR3: CASSVLSEKLFF. CDR3 bases: TGTGCCAGCTCGGTCCTTAGTGAAAAACTGTTTTTT.

The chain couples TRBV11-2 to TRBJ2-5; the match to TRBD1 covers 9 bases. The CDR3 loop spans 16 amino acids. V lost 4 bases and J lost 4; bases outside the gene matches: 10. The germline CDR1 and CDR2 sequences are SGHAT and FQNNGV. CDR3 sequence reads: CASSYGQGIPGETQYF. The DNA of the CDR3 is TGTGCCAGCAGCTATGGACAGGGGATTCCGGGAGAGACCCAGTACTTC.

The rearrangement joins TRBV4-3 to TRBJ2-3; 8 bases are a match to TRBD2. The CDR3 totals 13 residues. Trimming took 5 bases from V and 6 from J; bases not matched to a gene: 4. Germline V lookup: CDR1 LGHNA, CDR2 YSLEER. In DNA form, the CDR3 reads TGCGCCAGCAGCTACGGACTAGCTGATACGCAGTATTTT. It encodes CASSYGLADTQYF.

Only one count was recorded for this clone. V gene TRBV6-1 combines with J gene TRBJ1-3; 7 nucleotides align to TRBD1. The CDR3 sequence is 14 residues long. Germline lookup yields CDR1 MNHNS and CDR2 SASEGT. With 5 bases clipped from V and 2 bases from J, the junction kept 3 bases outside the gene matches. The CDR3: CASSQTGTGNTIYF. CDR3 in DNA: TGTGCCAGCAGTCAGACAGGGACTGGAAACACCATATATTTT.

This rearrangement joins TRBV4-1 to TRBJ2-5; tentatively, D is TRBD1 (6 bases). The CDR3 length is 15 residues. V lost 0 bases and J 1 base, leaving 9 bases between the germline ends. Germline V gene data show CDR1 as MGHRA and CDR2 as YSYEKL. The CDR3 region is CASSQDRGGQETQYF. In DNA form, the CDR3 reads TGCGCCAGCAGCCAAGACAGGGGTGGCCAAGAGACCCAGTACTTC.

The V and J genes are TRBV27 and TRBJ2-3; TRBD2 aligns across 13 bases. The germline gives CDR1 MNHEY, CDR2 SMNVEV (reference sequence). This CDR3 is built from 16 residues. Trimming took 5 bases from V and 12 from J; bases not matched to a gene: 14. Here the CDR3 reads CASSIGGTSGTVSQYF. The DNA of the CDR3 is TGTGCCAGCAGTATAGGGGGGACTAGCGGGACCGTTAGCCAGTATTTT.

This sequence joins TRBV28 and TRBJ2-4, with 7 bases identical to TRBD1. This CDR3 comprises 17 residues. CDR1 and CDR2 from the germline V gene are MDHEN and SYDVKM. V trimming: 3 bases; J trimming: 0 bases; junction bases outside the gene matches: 8. The CDR3 nucleotides are TGTGCCAGCAGTTTTTCAGGGGGTGGGCTAGCCAAAAACATTCAGTACTTC. It encodes CASSFSGGGLAKNIQYF.

DNA for the CDR3: TGTGCCAGCAGCTTAGATCTAACCTACACAGATACGCAGTATTTT. Translated: CASSLDLTYTDTQYF. The chain recombines TRBV11-2 with TRBJ2-3; D gene unclear. V was shortened by 0 bases and J by 2 bases, with 9 bases between the two germline ends. Germline V CDR1 and CDR2: SGHAT, FQNNGV. This CDR3 has 15 residues.

This clone was seen more than once but under ten times. The chain joins TRBV4-2 to TRBJ2-7, with D possibly matching TRBD2 (5 bases). The CDR3 consists of 13 residues. Germline V gene lookup returns CDR1 LGHNA and CDR2 YNFKEQ. Trimming removed 4 bases from V and 3 bases from J, with 10 bases in between. The CDR3 bases are TGTGCCAGCAGCCCACTCGGGGACTACGAGCAGTACTTC. This gives the protein CASSPLGDYEQYF.

The chain links TRBV27 to TRBJ1-2, with a weak D call TRBD1 (5 bases). This CDR3 has 13 residues. V lost 2 bases and J 11 bases, leaving 15 bases between the germline ends. The germline gives CDR1 MNHEY, CDR2 SMNVEV (reference sequence). The CDR3: CASSLGAGYEYTF. The DNA for the CDR3 is TGTGCCAGCAGTTTAGGGGCAGGCTATGAATACACCTTC.

V and J are TRBV5-1 and TRBJ1-2, with a tentative D call TRBD1 (5 bases). The ends were cut back, 3 bases at V and 8 bases at J, with 20 bases in the middle. The length of the CDR3 is 15 residues. Germline loops: CDR1 SGHRS, CDR2 YFSETQ. The DNA of the CDR3 is TGCGCCAGCAGCTCCGGATCCTCCAGGGAAACGGGCTACACCTTC. This sequence encodes CASSSGSSRETGYTF.